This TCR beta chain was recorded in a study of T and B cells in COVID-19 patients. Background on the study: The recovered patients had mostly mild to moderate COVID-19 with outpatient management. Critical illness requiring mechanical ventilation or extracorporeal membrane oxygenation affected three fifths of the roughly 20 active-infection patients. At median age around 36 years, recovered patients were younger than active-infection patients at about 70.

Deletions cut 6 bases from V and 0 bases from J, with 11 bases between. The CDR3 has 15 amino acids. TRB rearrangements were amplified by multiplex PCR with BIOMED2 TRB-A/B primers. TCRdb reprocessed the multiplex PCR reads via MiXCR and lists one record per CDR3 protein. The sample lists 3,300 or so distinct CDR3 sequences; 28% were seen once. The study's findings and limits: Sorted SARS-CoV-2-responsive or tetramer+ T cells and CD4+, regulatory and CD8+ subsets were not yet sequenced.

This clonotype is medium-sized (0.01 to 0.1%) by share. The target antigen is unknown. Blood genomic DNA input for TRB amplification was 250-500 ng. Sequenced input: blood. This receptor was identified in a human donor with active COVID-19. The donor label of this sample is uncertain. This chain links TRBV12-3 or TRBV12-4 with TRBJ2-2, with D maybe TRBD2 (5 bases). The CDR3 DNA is TGTGCCAGCAGACCGGACTCCGCGAACACCGGGGAGCTGTTTTTT. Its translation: CASRPDSANTGELFF.